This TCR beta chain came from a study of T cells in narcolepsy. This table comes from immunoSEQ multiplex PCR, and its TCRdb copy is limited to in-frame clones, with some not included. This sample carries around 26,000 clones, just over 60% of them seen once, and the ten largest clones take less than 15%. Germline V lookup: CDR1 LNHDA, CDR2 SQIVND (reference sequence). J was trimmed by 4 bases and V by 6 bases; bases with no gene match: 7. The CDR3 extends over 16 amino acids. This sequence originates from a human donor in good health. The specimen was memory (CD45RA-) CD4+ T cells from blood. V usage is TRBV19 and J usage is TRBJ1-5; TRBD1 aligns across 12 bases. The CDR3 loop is CASSLRDRGRNQPQHF. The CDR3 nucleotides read TGTGCCAGTAGCCTCCGGGACAGGGGGCGGAATCAGCCCCAGCATTTT.